The 8 T cell receptor beta chains below were found in one sample sequenced in a study of identical twins. MiXCR, run by TCRdb on the 5' RACE reads, gives a single entry per CDR3 protein. The sample includes 250,000 to 300,000 distinct CDR3 sequences, around 8.3% of them seen just once. This sample was also put to use in a study of yellow fever vaccine responses in identical twins.

The specimen was CD8+ T cells sorted from blood. Source of these receptors: a woman between 18 and 30 years old in good health.

This clonotype was counted ten times or more. CDR3 nucleotide sequence: TGCAGCGTTGAAGGGCTTGCGGGGGACTCCTACAATGAGCAGTTCTTC. Protein: CSVEGLAGDSYNEQFF. This chain uses TRBV29-1 with TRBJ2-1; 7 nucleotides agree with TRBD2. The V and J ends lost 1 base and 0 bases, in that order; junction bases with no gene match: 6. Looked up from germline, CDR1 is SQVTM and CDR2 is ANQGSEA. CDR3 length equals 16 residues.

This clonotype was observed a few times. The chain employs TRBV13 and TRBJ2-4; D is uncertain. The CDR3 consists of 13 residues. The germline V gene encodes CDR1 PRHDT and CDR2 FYEKMQ (reference sequence). Trimming removed 5 bases at V and 5 bases at J, with 10 bases between. In DNA form, the CDR3 reads TGTGCCAGCAGCCTACGGACCGAAAACATTCAGTACTTC. As protein: CASSLRTENIQYF.

The chain recombines TRBV7-9 with TRBJ1-6, with no clear D. Germline values: CDR1 SEHNR, CDR2 FQNEAQ (reference sequence). V shed 8 bases and J shed 3 bases, with 11 bases lying between them. The CDR3 sequence is 14 residues long. CDR3 sequence (DNA): TGTGCCAGCGGCCATAGTGGCTATAATTCACCCCTCCACTTT. Protein product: CASGHSGYNSPLHF.

This clonotype was found many times. The CDR3 bases are TGCAGCGTTCCCACCCGGGGGGAGACCCAGTACTTC. It specifies CSVPTRGETQYF. The V and J genes are TRBV29-1 and TRBJ2-5; TRBD2 might be the D (6 bases). This CDR3 contains 12 residues. The germline V gene encodes CDR1 SQVTM and CDR2 ANQGSEA. Trimming stripped 5 bases from V and 5 bases from J, with 12 bases between.

This clonotype was detected a few times. The gene calls are TRBV29-1 and TRBJ2-5; the D gene is possibly TRBD1 (6 bases). The CDR3 extends over 15 amino acids. Looked up from germline, CDR1 is SQVTM and CDR2 is ANQGSEA. V dropped 2 bases and J dropped 0 bases, with 13 bases sitting between them. The CDR3 DNA follows: TGCAGCGTTGAATGGGACAATGTGTACCAAGAGACCCAGTACTTC. Encoded protein: CSVEWDNVYQETQYF.

The gene calls are TRBV29-1 and TRBJ1-2; 7 positions agree with TRBD1. Looked up from germline, CDR1 is SQVTM and CDR2 is ANQGSEA. CDR3 length: 16 residues. With 1 base clipped from V and 8 bases from J, the junction kept 16 bases outside the gene matches. CDR3 loop: CSVEGGQDNPLDGYTF. Written as DNA, the CDR3 is TGCAGCGTTGAAGGCGGACAGGATAATCCCCTGGACGGCTACACCTTC. Drawing the rest from reference TRBV29-1 and TRBJ1-2, the complete variable domain is SAVISQKPSRDICQRGTSLTIQCQVDSQVTMMFWYRQQPGQSLTLIATANQGSEATYESGFVIDKFPISRPNLTFSTLTVSNMSPEDSSIYLCSVEGGQDNPLDGYTFGSGTRLTVV.

This clonotype was seen many times. The chain is built from TRBV20-1 and TRBJ1-2; D gene ambiguous. V was cut by 5 bases and J by 2 bases, with 9 bases left in between. This CDR3 region has 12 residues. Germline lookup yields CDR1 DFQATT and CDR2 SNEGSKA (reference sequence). CDR3 sequence reads: CSAPAANYGYTF. The CDR3 DNA sequence: TGCAGTGCTCCCGCTGCCAACTATGGCTACACCTTC.

The chain has TRBV20-1 and TRBJ2-7; the match to TRBD1 covers 7 bases. This CDR3 is 13 amino acids long. J gave up 2 bases and V 4 bases, and 5 bases lay outside the gene matches. Germline-derived CDR1 and CDR2 are DFQATT and SNEGSKA (reference sequence). CDR3 residues: CSATSGQTYEQYF. DNA for the CDR3: TGCAGTGCTACCTCGGGACAGACCTACGAGCAGTACTTC.